This TCR beta chain appears in the sequencing data of a study of patients and donors after allogeneic stem cell transplantation. TCRdb reanalysed the RT-PCR reads using MiXCR and keeps one entry per CDR3 protein. Counted here are about 960,000 distinct CDR3 sequences, roughly 17% occurring once; the ten biggest clones make up roughly 6%. The table lists this clonotype with many counts. V was clipped by 3 bases and J by 9 bases; unmatched bases: 7. The CDR3 contains 14 residues. The clonotype comes from a human donor who was either an allogeneic HSCT recipient or a stem cell or donor lymphocyte infusion donor (not recorded which). It is not recorded whose cells these are; they may come from a transplant donor. The V and J genes are TRBV12-3 or TRBV12-4 and TRBJ2-7; 11 bases agree with TRBD2. The sample was blood, either unsorted or a sorted T cell fraction (not recorded which). DNA for the CDR3: TGTGCCAGCAGTTTTAGCGGGAGGGCCCAGGGGCAGTACTTC. Amino acid sequence: CASSFSGRAQGQYF.